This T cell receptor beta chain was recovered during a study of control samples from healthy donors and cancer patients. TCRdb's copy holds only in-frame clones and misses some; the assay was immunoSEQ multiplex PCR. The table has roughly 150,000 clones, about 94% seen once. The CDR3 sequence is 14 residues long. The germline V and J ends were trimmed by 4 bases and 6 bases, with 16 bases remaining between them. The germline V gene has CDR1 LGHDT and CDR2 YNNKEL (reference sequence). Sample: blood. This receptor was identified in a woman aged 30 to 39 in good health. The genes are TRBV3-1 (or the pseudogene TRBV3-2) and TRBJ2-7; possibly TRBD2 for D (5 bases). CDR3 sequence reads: CASSRREVQREQYF. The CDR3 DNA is TGTGCCAGCAGCCGACGGGAAGTGCAACGCGAGCAGTACTTC.